Reported below is one T cell receptor beta chain. Its cognate antigen is unknown. This record comes from a study of cytomegalovirus exposure and HLA in healthy donors. Study-wide points: TCR beta chains numbering more than 150 were designated cytomegalovirus-associated. First-cohort TCR clusters tended to co-occur in the approximately 120 validation repertoires, a later analysis found.

V shed 1 base and J shed 0 bases, with 12 bases lying between them. The CDR3 extends over 17 amino acids. Germline-derived CDR1 and CDR2 are SGHNT and YENEEA. Clones were sequenced by immunoSEQ multiplex PCR, and TCRdb holds only the in-frame ones, with some missing. Found here are about 110,000 clones, over 75% of them singletons; the top ten hold around 3.1%. V usage is TRBV11-3 and J usage is TRBJ2-2; tentatively, D is TRBD1 (6 bases). Sequenced input: PBMCs. The clonotype comes from a woman younger than 30 in good health and CMV-seronegative. The CDR3: CASSLALTGSNTGELFF. CDR3 nucleotide sequence: TGTGCCAGCAGCTTAGCGCTGACAGGATCGAACACCGGGGAGCTGTTTTTT.